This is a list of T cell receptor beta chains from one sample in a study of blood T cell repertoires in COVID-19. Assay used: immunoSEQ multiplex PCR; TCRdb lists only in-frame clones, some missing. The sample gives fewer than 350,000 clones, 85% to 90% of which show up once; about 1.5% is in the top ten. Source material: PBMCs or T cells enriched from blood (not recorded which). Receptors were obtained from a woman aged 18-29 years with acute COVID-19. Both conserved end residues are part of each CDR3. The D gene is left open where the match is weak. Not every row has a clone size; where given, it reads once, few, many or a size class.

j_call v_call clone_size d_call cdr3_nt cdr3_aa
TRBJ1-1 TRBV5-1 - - TGCGCCAGCAGGACGATGGGGCGAAGAGGCACTGAAGCTTTCTTT CASRTMGRRGTEAFF
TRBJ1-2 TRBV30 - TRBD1 TGTGCCTGGAGCACCACAGGGGGATCCGGCTATGGCTACACCTTC CAWSTTGGSGYGYTF
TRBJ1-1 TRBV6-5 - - TGTGCCAGCAGGTTATTGTCGGCCGGGGGCACTGAAGCTTTCTTT CASRLLSAGGTEAFF
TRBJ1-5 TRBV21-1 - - TGTGCCAGCAGCAAAGCCCCGTCGATTCAGGGTGGCCAGCCCCAGCATTTT CASSKAPSIQGGQPQHF
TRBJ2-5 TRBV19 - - TGTGCCAGTAGCCACTACAGGGAACAAGAGACCCAGTACTTC CASSHYREQETQYF
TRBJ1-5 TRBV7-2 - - TGTGCCAGCAGCTTAGGCTGGTCGGCAGGTAGAAATCAGCCCCAGCATTTT CASSLGWSAGRNQPQHF
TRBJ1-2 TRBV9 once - TGTGCCAGCAGCGGTGAGTCGGGGGGCGTCTATGGCTACACCTTC CASSGESGGVYGYTF
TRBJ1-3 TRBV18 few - TGTGCCAGCTCACCACTCATCGACAGTAACTCTGGAAACACCATATATTTT CASSPLIDSNSGNTIYF
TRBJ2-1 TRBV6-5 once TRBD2 TGTGCCAGCAGCCGGGGACTAGCGGGAGTAGAGCAGTTCTTC CASSRGLAGVEQFF
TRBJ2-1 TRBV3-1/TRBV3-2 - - TGTGCCAGCAGCCAATTGGGGGGGCGGGACTACAATGAGCAGTTCTTC CASSQLGGRDYNEQFF
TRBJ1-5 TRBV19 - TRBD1 TGTGCCAGTAGTACACAGGGGGTTCAGCCCCAGCATTTT CASSTQGVQPQHF
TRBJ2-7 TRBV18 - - TGTGCCAGCTCACCCGGGACTTCGGGTGGGCAGTACTTC CASSPGTSGGQYF
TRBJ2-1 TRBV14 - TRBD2 TGTGCCAGCAGCCAACGACCGGGACTAGCGGGAGTTTCCTACAATGAGCAGTTCTTC CASSQRPGLAGVSYNEQFF
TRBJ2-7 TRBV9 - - TGTGCCAGCAGCGGACAGGGAGGAAGTTCCTACGAGCAGTACTTC CASSGQGGSSYEQYF
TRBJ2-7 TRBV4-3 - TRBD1 TGCGCCAGCAGCCAAGAGACAGGGGACAGCTACGAGCAGTACTTC CASSQETGDSYEQYF
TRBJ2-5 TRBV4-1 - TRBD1 TGCGCCAGCAGCCAAAACCCCAAGATACCCGACAGGGGAAACCAAGAGACCCAGTACTTC CASSQNPKIPDRGNQETQYF
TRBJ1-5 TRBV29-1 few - TGCAGCGTGCGTGCGGGAAATCAGCCCCAGCATTTT CSVRAGNQPQHF
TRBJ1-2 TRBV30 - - TGTGCCTGGAGTGCCTCGGGCAGGGGCACCTTC CAWSASGRGTF
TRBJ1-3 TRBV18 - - TGTGCCAGCTCACCACTCCCACCGGGGGAAGGAAACACCATATATTTT CASSPLPPGEGNTIYF
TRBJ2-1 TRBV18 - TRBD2 TGTGCCAGCTCACTAGTAGCGGGAGCCTCCTACAATGAGCAGTTCTTC CASSLVAGASYNEQFF
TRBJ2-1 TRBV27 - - TGTGCCAGCAGTCCCCGACAGACCATATACAATGAGCAGTTCTTC CASSPRQTIYNEQFF
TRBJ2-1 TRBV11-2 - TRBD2 TGTGCCAGCAGCTTAGCCCCCAGACTAGCGGAGTACAATGAGCAGTTCTTC CASSLAPRLAEYNEQFF
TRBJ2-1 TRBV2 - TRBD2 TGTGCCAGCAGTAGCGGGAGAGCTATTGAGCAGTTCTTC CASSSGRAIEQFF
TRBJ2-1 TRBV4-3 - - TGCGCCAGCAGCCAACTATACAGAGCGGGTGAAAACAATGAGCAGTTCTTC CASSQLYRAGENNEQFF
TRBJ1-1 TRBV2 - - TGTGCCAGCAGCGAACAGGGTGCACGGAATGAAGCTTTCTTT CASSEQGARNEAFF
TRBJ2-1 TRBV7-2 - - TGTGCCAGCAGCTTGGGACTTGTCCTACTCAATGAGCAGTTCTTC CASSLGLVLLNEQFF
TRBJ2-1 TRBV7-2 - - TGTGCCAGCAGCTTAGAGGCAGGGATCTCCTACAATGAGCAGTTCTTC CASSLEAGISYNEQFF
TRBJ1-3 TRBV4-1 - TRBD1 TGCGCCAGCAGCCCTACCGACAGGGGCCGAGACTCTGGAAACACCATATATTTT CASSPTDRGRDSGNTIYF
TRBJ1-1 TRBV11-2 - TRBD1 TGTGCCAGCAGCTTAGTAACCCTACGGACAGGGAACACTGAAGCTTTCTTT CASSLVTLRTGNTEAFF
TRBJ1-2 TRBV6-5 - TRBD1 TGTGCCAGCAGTTCACTCGGGACAGGCGGCTATGGCTACACCTTC CASSSLGTGGYGYTF
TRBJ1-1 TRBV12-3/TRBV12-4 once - TGTGCCAGCAGTCCCGACAGACGACGGGCTTTCTTT CASSPDRRRAFF
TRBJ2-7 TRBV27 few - TGTGCCAGCAGTTCCGCCTACGAGCAGTACTTC CASSSAYEQYF
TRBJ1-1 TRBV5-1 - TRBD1 TGCGCCAGCAGCACACGACAGGGGATGAACACTGAAGCTTTCTTT CASSTRQGMNTEAFF
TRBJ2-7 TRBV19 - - TGTGCCAGTAGTATCGAGCGGTCCAGCTCCTACGAGCAGTACTTC CASSIERSSSYEQYF
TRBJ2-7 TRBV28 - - TGTGCCAGCAGTTTACGAGGCCTCCGCGCCTCCTACGAGCAGTACTTC CASSLRGLRASYEQYF
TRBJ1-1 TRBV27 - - TGTGCCAGCAGTTTGACAGTTCTTAAGAAGGACACTGAAGCTTTCTTT CASSLTVLKKDTEAFF
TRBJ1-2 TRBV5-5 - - TGTGCCAGCAGCTTGGCGGACAGATTCTATGGCTACACCTTC CASSLADRFYGYTF
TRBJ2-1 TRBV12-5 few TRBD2 TGTGCTAGTGGTTTGGGGGTTATTGGCGGGAGGCCCTACAATGAGCAGTTCTTC CASGLGVIGGRPYNEQFF
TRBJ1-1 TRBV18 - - TGTGCCAGCTCACCGACAGGAGTCACTGAAGCTTTCTTT CASSPTGVTEAFF
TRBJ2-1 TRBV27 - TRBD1 TGTGCCAGCAGTCTGGGACAGTCCTACAATGAGCAGTTCTTC CASSLGQSYNEQFF
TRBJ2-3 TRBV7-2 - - TGTGCCAGCAGCATAACAGGGGATACGCAGTATTTT CASSITGDTQYF
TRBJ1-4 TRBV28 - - TGTGCCAGCAGTTCGAGTCGGCGGTTTGCAACTAATGAAAAACTGTTTTTT CASSSSRRFATNEKLFF
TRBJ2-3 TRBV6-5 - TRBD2 TGTGCCAGCTCCCAACTAGCGGGAGGGCCAGATACGCAGTATTTT CASSQLAGGPDTQYF
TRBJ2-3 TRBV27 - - TGTGCCAGCAGTTTGGGAGGCGGCACAGATACGCAGTATTTT CASSLGGGTDTQYF
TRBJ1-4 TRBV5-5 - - TGTGCCAGCAGCTCTCAAGGGCAGGGGCTGGGACTGTTTTTT CASSSQGQGLGLFF
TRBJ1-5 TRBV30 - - TGTGCCTGGAGTAGCGATAGCAATCAGCCCCAGCATTTT CAWSSDSNQPQHF
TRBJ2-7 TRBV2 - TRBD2 TGTGCCAGCAGTGGAGGACTAGCGGGACTATCCTACGAGCAGTACTTC CASSGGLAGLSYEQYF
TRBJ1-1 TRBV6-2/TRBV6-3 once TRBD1 TGTGCCAGCAGTATTCAGGGGGTGACGAACACTGAAGCTTTCTTT CASSIQGVTNTEAFF
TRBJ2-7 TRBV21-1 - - TGTGCCAGCAGCAAACACGCCAAGACTAGTAGGGGATGTGGGCCGTCCTACGAGCAGTACTTC CASSKHAKTSRGCGPSYEQYF
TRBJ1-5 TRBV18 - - TGTGCCAGCTCACCACAGGAGAGCAATCAGCCCCAGCATTTT CASSPQESNQPQHF
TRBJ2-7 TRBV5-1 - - TGCGCCAGCAGCTTGACCCAGGGTCCCGAGCAGTACTTC CASSLTQGPEQYF
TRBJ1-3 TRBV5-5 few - TGTGCCAGCAGAATGGATACGGGAGCTGGAAACACCATATATTTT CASRMDTGAGNTIYF
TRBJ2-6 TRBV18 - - TGTGCCAGCTCACCCTCGTTCGGGGCCAACGTCCTGACTTTC CASSPSFGANVLTF
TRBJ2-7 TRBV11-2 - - TGTGCCAGCAGCAAAGTGCAGGGAAGCTCCTACGAGCAGTACTTC CASSKVQGSSYEQYF
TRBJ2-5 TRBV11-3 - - TGTGCCAGCAGCCTAGGGGCCACCAACCAAGAGACCCAGTACTTC CASSLGATNQETQYF
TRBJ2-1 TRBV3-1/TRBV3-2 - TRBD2 TGTGCCAGCAGCCAACTCAGACTAGCTTTCGAGCAGTTCTTC CASSQLRLAFEQFF